Shown below are 28 T cell receptor beta chains from a single sample sequenced in a study of OX40 agonist ivuxolimab in advanced cancers. Method: immunoSEQ multiplex PCR; TCRdb's copy keeps in-frame clones and lacks some. The sample consists of more than 85,000 clones, roughly nine tenths of them appearing once. The sample here was CD4+ or CD8+ T cells sorted from blood, taken in a trial of the OX40 agonist ivuxolimab. The origin of the receptors is an adult with an advanced solid tumor such as melanoma, head and neck, liver or kidney cancer.

The chain employs TRBV4-1 and TRBJ1-5, with D maybe TRBD1 (5 bases). This CDR3 comprises 16 residues. Trimming took 4 bases from V and 2 from J, leaving 15 bases between them. In germline, CDR1 is MGHRA, CDR2 YSYEKL. CDR3 nucleotides: TGCGCCAGCAGCCCGTCCAGGGCAAGAGGCAATCAGCCCCAGCATTTT. Its translation: CASSPSRARGNQPQHF.

This chain links TRBV5-1 with TRBJ2-7; 11 positions agree with TRBD1. V shed 5 bases and J 4 bases; nucleotides not matched to a gene: 5. Germline V gene data show CDR1 as SGHRS and CDR2 as YFSETQ. The CDR3 sequence is 14 residues long. This CDR3 is CASSRTGGVYEQYF. CDR3 bases: TGCGCCAGCAGTAGGACAGGGGGCGTGTACGAGCAGTACTTC.

This clone was observed a few times. The chain uses TRBV28 and TRBJ2-7, with D possibly matching TRBD1 (6 bases). CDR1 and CDR2 from the germline V gene are MDHEN and SYDVKM. The CDR3 runs to 14 residues. The germline V and J ends were trimmed by 4 bases and 4 bases, with 14 bases remaining between them. In DNA form, the CDR3 reads TGTGCCAGCAGTTCCGGGACGGACAGATACGAGCAGTACTTC. Translated: CASSSGTDRYEQYF.

The rearrangement links TRBV30 to TRBJ2-5, with a tentative D call TRBD1 (6 bases). This CDR3 spans 16 amino acids. Germline-derived CDR1 and CDR2 are GTSNPN and SVGIG (reference sequence). The V end lost 3 bases, the J end lost 5 bases, and 22 bases lay between the germline ends. The CDR3 region is CAWSAEKYRVVETQYF. The CDR3 DNA reads as TGTGCCTGGAGCGCCGAGAAATACAGGGTCGTCGAGACCCAGTACTTC.

The rearrangement joins TRBV5-5 to TRBJ2-1; 15 nucleotides agree with TRBD2. After removal of 0 bases from V and 12 bases from J, the junction contained 4 bases not matched to a gene. The CDR3 is 15 amino acids. Germline CDR1 is SGHKS and CDR2 is YYEKEE (reference sequence). The CDR3 nucleotides read TGTGCCAGCAGCTTGGCCGGACTAGCGGGAGGGGTGCAGTTCTTC. Its translation: CASSLAGLAGGVQFF.

This clone was recorded only once. This rearrangement joins TRBV2 to TRBJ1-6; TRBD1 might be the D (6 bases). Germline loops: CDR1 SNHLY, CDR2 FYNNEI. Trimming pared 7 bases from V and 5 bases from J, leaving 12 bases between. This CDR3 is 14 amino acids long. The CDR3: CASTWAGDNSPLHF. CDR3 coding DNA: TGTGCCAGCACGTGGGCAGGGGATAATTCACCCCTCCACTTT. The whole variable domain, filled in from reference TRBV2 and TRBJ1-6, reads EPEVTQTPSHQVTQMGQEVILRCVPISNHLYFYWYRQILGQKVEFLVSFYNNEISEKSEIFDDQFSVERPDGSNFTLKIRSTKLEDSAMYFCASTWAGDNSPLHFGNGTRLTVT.

This clone was recorded once. The V gene is TRBV7-2, the J gene TRBJ1-1; D gene uncertain. Trimming took 5 bases from V and 1 from J, leaving 14 bases between them. Germline V gene sequence: CDR1 SGHTA, CDR2 FQGNSA. The length of the CDR3 is 15 residues. The chain's CDR3 is CASSPLGLSNTEAFF. The DNA of the CDR3 is TGTGCCAGCAGCCCCCTCGGATTATCGAACACTGAAGCTTTCTTT.

CDR3 sequence: CATSREGTVGNEQFF. DNA of the CDR3: TGTGCCACCAGCAGAGAGGGGACCGTTGGGAATGAGCAGTTCTTC. The chain joins TRBV15 to TRBJ2-1; D may correspond to TRBD1 or TRBD2 (5 bases each). V lost 0 bases and J 7 bases, leaving 13 bases between the germline ends. CDR1 and CDR2 (germline): LNHNV, YYDKDF (reference sequence). The CDR3 totals 15 residues.

The chain is built from TRBV21-1 and TRBJ1-5; the table's TRBD1 call for D was not verified on the DNA. TRBV21-1 is a listed pseudogene. The CDR3 runs to 16 residues. CDR3 bases: TGTGCCAGCAGCAAGGCGCGGACACGGGCCCTCCAGCCCCAGCATTTT. The encoded protein is CASSKARTRALQPQHF.

This rearrangement joins TRBV6-1 to TRBJ2-4, with 8 bases lining up with TRBD1. This CDR3 is built from 14 residues. Germline V CDR1 and CDR2: MNHNS, SASEGT. Losses at the gene ends were 10 bases for V and 3 bases for J; bases not matched to a gene: 8. CDR3 protein: CATTGQGSKNIQYF. CDR3 DNA: TGTGCCACCACTGGACAGGGTAGCAAAAACATTCAGTACTTC.

CDR3 in amino acids: CASSPTAGGAGYGYTF. For the CDR3, the DNA is TGCGCCAGCAGCCCCACCGCGGGGGGCGCAGGCTATGGCTACACCTTC. The chain joins TRBV5-1 to TRBJ1-2, with D tentatively TRBD1 (6 bases). The CDR3 has 16 amino acids. Germline V gives CDR1 SGHRS, CDR2 YFSETQ. Deletions cut 4 bases from V and 4 bases from J, with 20 bases between.

The CDR3 spells CASSDGATGGADGYTF. CDR3 coding DNA: TGTGCCAGCAGTGACGGGGCAACAGGGGGCGCGGATGGCTACACCTTC. The chain employs TRBV6-1 and TRBJ1-2, with 9 bases aligning to TRBD1. Trimming cost V 3 bases and J 6 bases; bases outside gene matches: 11. The CDR3 spans 16 residues. The germline CDR1 and CDR2 sequences are MNHNS and SASEGT.

The DNA of the CDR3 is TGTGCCAGCAGCGTATATACAGACAATGAGCAGTTCTTC. It codes for CASSVYTDNEQFF. The gene calls are TRBV9 and TRBJ2-1; the D is unclear. The V and J ends lost 1 base and 5 bases respectively, with 7 bases between them. The CDR3 contains 13 residues. Germline V gives CDR1 SGDLS, CDR2 YYNGEE.

This sequence joins TRBV10-3 and TRBJ2-3; D remains unclear. Germline CDR1 is ENHRY and CDR2 is SYGVKD. The CDR3 runs to 16 residues. V was cut by 3 bases and J by 0 bases, with 13 bases left in between. CDR3 region: CAISDQLQTSTDTQYF. In DNA, the CDR3 is TGTGCCATCAGTGATCAGCTCCAAACTAGCACAGATACGCAGTATTTT.

V usage is TRBV6-1 and J usage is TRBJ1-5; no reliable D call. The V end was cut by 0 bases, the J end by 11 bases, with 14 bases between. The CDR3 length is 14 residues. Germline lookup yields CDR1 MNHNS and CDR2 SASEGT. Here the CDR3 DNA reads TGTGCCAGCAGTGAAGCGCCAGCATGGGAGTCCCAGCATTTT. It yields the protein CASSEAPAWESQHF.

The chain uses TRBV5-1 and TRBJ2-1; the D gene is possibly TRBD1 (6 bases). This CDR3 spans 16 amino acids. The V and J ends lost 4 bases and 8 bases respectively, with 22 bases between them. Germline V gene sequence: CDR1 SGHRS, CDR2 YFSETQ. This chain's CDR3 is CASSKAPSKGEYEQFF. The CDR3 DNA is TGCGCCAGCAGCAAAGCTCCTTCTAAGGGGGAATATGAGCAGTTCTTC.

This clone was picked up one time. The genes are TRBV28 and TRBJ2-7, with D maybe TRBD2 (5 bases). V lost 7 bases and J lost 0, with 16 bases in between. Germline assignment: CDR1 MDHEN and CDR2 SYDVKM. CDR3 size: 15 residues. CDR3 bases: TGTGCCAGCACCTCCGGGTGGCGGGTCTCCTACGAGCAGTACTTC. Protein product: CASTSGWRVSYEQYF.

The chain employs TRBV28 and TRBJ2-2; TRBD2 matches 7 bases. The CDR3 consists of 15 residues. V lost 2 bases to trimming and J lost 2 bases; unmatched junction nucleotides: 2. Per germline, CDR1 MDHEN and CDR2 SYDVKM. Here the CDR3 DNA reads TGTGCCAGCAGTTTAGGGACTATCAACACCGGGGAGCTGTTTTTT. Protein: CASSLGTINTGELFF.

This clone has only one observation. The V gene is TRBV5-1, the J gene TRBJ2-1; 7 bases match TRBD2. The V gene's germline CDR1 is SGHRS and CDR2 YFSETQ. Trimming cost V 5 bases and J 5 bases; bases outside gene matches: 7. The CDR3 totals 14 residues. The CDR3 region is CASSYGRTDNEQFF. In DNA, the CDR3 is TGCGCCAGCAGTTACGGGAGGACCGACAATGAGCAGTTCTTC.

The gene calls are TRBV11-2 and TRBJ2-5, with D possibly being TRBD1 (6 bases). With 0 bases removed from V and 5 bases from J, the gap between germline ends came to 10 bases. CDR3 size: 14 residues. CDR1 and CDR2 from the germline V gene are SGHAT and FQNNGV. The CDR3: CASSLEGGRETQYF. The CDR3, as DNA: TGTGCCAGCAGCTTAGAAGGGGGTAGGGAGACCCAGTACTTC.

The V and J genes are TRBV7-8 and TRBJ2-3; weak D call: TRBD1 (6 bases). The V end was cut by 1 base, the J end by 6 bases, with 11 bases between. Germline CDR1 is SGHVS and CDR2 is FQNEAQ. The CDR3 is made up of 14 amino acids. CDR3 amino acids: CASSLDRVSDTQYF. The CDR3 DNA reads TGTGCCAGCAGCTTAGACAGGGTTTCCGATACGCAGTATTTT.

V and J are TRBV6-6 and TRBJ2-1; 7 positions match TRBD1. J was trimmed by 2 bases and V by 6 bases; bases with no gene match: 10. CDR1 is MNHNY and CDR2 is SVGAGI in the germline V gene (reference sequence). There are 16 residues in the CDR3. CDR3 bases: TGTGCCAGCAGCGAGGGACAGCAATCCCCCTACAATGAGCAGTTCTTC. It is translated as CASSEGQQSPYNEQFF.

This rearrangement joins TRBV6-5 to TRBJ2-5, with 10 bases lining up with TRBD2. The CDR3 extends over 15 amino acids. The ends lost 6 bases at V and 1 base at J; junction bases unmatched: 5. CDR1 MNHEY and CDR2 SVGAGI come from the germline V gene. The DNA of the CDR3 is TGTGCCAGCAGACGAAGGACTAGCGGCCAAGAGACCCAGTACTTC. Translation: CASRRRTSGQETQYF.

The J gene is TRBJ2-2, the V gene TRBV18; D perhaps matches TRBD1 (5 bases). CDR3 size: 14 residues. CDR1 is KGHSH, CDR2 LQKENI, per germline. The ends were cut back, 3 bases at V and 5 bases at J, with 10 bases in the middle. Written as DNA, the CDR3 is TGTGCCAGCTCACCGACAGTGTTTACCGGGGAGCTGTTTTTT. Protein: CASSPTVFTGELFF.

The chain uses TRBV20-1 and TRBJ2-7; 9 bases match TRBD1. Germline V CDR1 and CDR2: DFQATT, SNEGSKA (reference sequence). The CDR3 runs to 11 residues. Trimming took 5 bases from V and 6 from J; bases not matched to a gene: 2. In nucleotides, the CDR3 is TGCAGTGCTGGGACAGGGACCGAGCAGTACTTC. This encodes CSAGTGTEQYF.

A few counts support this clone. This chain connects TRBV2 to TRBJ1-2, with D unclear. V lost 1 base and J 4 bases, leaving 22 bases between the germline ends. This CDR3 is 18 amino acids long. CDR1 is SNHLY and CDR2 is FYNNEI in the germline V gene. The CDR3 bases are TGTGCCAGCAGTGAAGAGGCAGAAATAACCCCATTGGGCTATGGCTACACCTTC. This gives the protein CASSEEAEITPLGYGYTF.

The J gene is TRBJ1-2, the V gene TRBV25-1; D ambiguous. Germline loops: CDR1 MGHDK, CDR2 SYGVNS. Trimming took off 3 bases at V and 6 bases at J, with 8 bases between the two ends. The CDR3 totals 12 residues. CDR3 in amino acids: CASSDFGDGYTF. The CDR3 DNA follows: TGTGCCAGCAGTGATTTTGGGGATGGCTACACCTTC.

The rearrangement uses TRBV11-2 and TRBJ1-2; D remains unclear. Looked up from germline, CDR1 is SGHAT and CDR2 is FQNNGV. This CDR3 contains 13 residues. The V and J ends lost 5 bases and 7 bases respectively, with 14 bases between them. CDR3 region: CASSPGRYGGYTF. The CDR3 DNA reads as TGTGCCAGCAGCCCCGGACGTTATGGTGGCTACACCTTC.